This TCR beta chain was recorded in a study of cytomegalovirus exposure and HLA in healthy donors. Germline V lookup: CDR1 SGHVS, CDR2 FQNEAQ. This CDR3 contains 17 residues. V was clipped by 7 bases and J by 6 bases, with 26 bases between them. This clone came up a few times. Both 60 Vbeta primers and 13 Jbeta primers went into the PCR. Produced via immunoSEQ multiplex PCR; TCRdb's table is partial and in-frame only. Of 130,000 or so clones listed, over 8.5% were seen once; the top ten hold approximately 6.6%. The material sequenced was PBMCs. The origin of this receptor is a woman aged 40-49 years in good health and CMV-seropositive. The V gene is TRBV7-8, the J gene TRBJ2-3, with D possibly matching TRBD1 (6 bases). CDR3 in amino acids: CASNPRLSRGFEDTQYF. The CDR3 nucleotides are TGTGCCAGCAACCCGCGTCTGTCCAGGGGATTTGAGGATACGCAGTATTTT.